Below are 27 T cell receptor beta chains sequenced from a single sample in a study of T cell repertoires in cytomegalovirus infection. What these receptors recognize is not known. One entry per CDR3 protein results from TCRdb running MiXCR on the reads. This sample has roughly 60,000 distinct CDR3 sequences, with 33% found just once. Sequenced input: PBMCs, sequenced either directly or after in vitro stimulation (not recorded which). Receptors were obtained from a human donor in good health (CMV status not recorded). Some clones in this sample may be carry-over from other donors' samples.

The J gene is TRBJ2-7, the V gene TRBV27, with no clear D. The CDR3 is 13 residues long. CDR1 is MNHEY and CDR2 is SMNVEV in the germline V gene (reference sequence). Trimming stripped 1 base from V and 1 base from J, with 5 bases between. The CDR3 DNA sequence: TGTGCCAGCAGTTTATTCGGGTCCTACGAGCAGTACTTC. This gives the protein CASSLFGSYEQYF.

This clonotype was seen ten or more times. The V call is TRBV6-6, the J call TRBJ1-1; D is unresolved. Trimming took off 5 bases at V and 0 bases at J, with 7 bases between the two ends. The CDR3 runs to 13 residues. Looked up from germline, CDR1 is MNHNY and CDR2 is SVGAGI (reference sequence). In DNA, the CDR3 is TGTGCCAGCAGTCAACAGCTGAACACTGAAGCTTTCTTT. It specifies CASSQQLNTEAFF.

This clonotype was counted only a few times. The chain carries TRBV6-1 and TRBJ1-5; D gene ambiguous. CDR1 MNHNS and CDR2 SASEGT come from the germline V gene. The V and J ends lost 0 bases and 5 bases respectively, with 11 bases between them. This CDR3 contains 15 residues. This CDR3 is CASSEALIRYQPQHF. CDR3 nucleotides: TGTGCCAGCAGTGAAGCCCTAATAAGATATCAGCCCCAGCATTTT.

This chain connects TRBV18 to TRBJ2-5, with TRBD1 as a possible D gene (6 bases). The CDR3 has 14 residues. Germline V gene data show CDR1 as KGHSH and CDR2 as LQKENI. V was clipped by 6 bases and J by 2 bases, with 13 bases between them. CDR3 bases: TGTGCCAGCTCCCTGGGGGCGCCACAAGAGACCCAGTACTTC. It encodes CASSLGAPQETQYF. Full variable domain (remainder filled in from reference TRBV18 and TRBJ2-5): NAGVMQNPRHLVRRRGQEARLRCSPMKGHSHVYWYRQLPEEGLKFMVYLQKENIIDESGMPKERFSAEFPKEGPSILRIQQVVRGDSAAYFCASSLGAPQETQYFGPGTRLLVL.

This clonotype was observed a handful of times. The chain joins TRBV12-3 or TRBV12-4 to TRBJ1-5; D is unclear. Deletions cut 5 bases from V and 0 bases from J, with 2 bases between. This CDR3 is 12 amino acids long. The CDR3 bases are TGTGCCAGCAGTGGTAGCAATCAGCCCCAGCATTTT. Translating it yields CASSGSNQPQHF.

The rearrangement links TRBV20-1 to TRBJ2-2; D not certain. Trimming left V 0 bases short and J 0 bases short, with 8 bases between. CDR3 length: 15 residues. CDR1 is DFQATT and CDR2 is SNEGSKA in the germline V gene (reference sequence). The CDR3 DNA is TGCAGTGCTAGAGATAGGCGGTCGAACACCGGGGAGCTGTTTTTT. Amino acids: CSARDRRSNTGELFF.

This clonotype was counted ten times or more. The CDR3 coding sequence is TGTGCCAGTAGCCCGGGACAGTCCTACGAGCAGTACTTC. Protein product: CASSPGQSYEQYF. The rearrangement joins TRBV19 to TRBJ2-7, with 7 bases lining up with TRBD1. The V gene end was trimmed by 6 bases and the J gene end by 1 base; junction bases not matched to a gene: 3. The CDR3 is made up of 13 amino acids. Germline V gene data show CDR1 as LNHDA and CDR2 as SQIVND (reference sequence).

This clonotype was counted a single time. The rearrangement uses TRBV6-1 and TRBJ1-5; a weak D match, TRBD1 (6 bases). Per germline, CDR1 MNHNS and CDR2 SASEGT. There are 14 residues in the CDR3. The ends were cut back, 3 bases at V and 6 bases at J, with 12 bases in the middle. Here the CDR3 reads CASSEWGGGQPQHF. In DNA, the CDR3 is TGTGCCAGCAGTGAGTGGGGGGGCGGTCAGCCCCAGCATTTT.

This clonotype was observed a few times. This chain links TRBV6-5 with TRBJ2-5; no reliable D call. Germline assignment: CDR1 MNHEY and CDR2 SVGAGI. The CDR3 totals 13 residues. V dropped 7 bases and J dropped 5 bases, with 14 bases sitting between them. CDR3 DNA sequence: TGTGCCAGCATTCGGCAGAGCCAGGAGACCCAGTACTTC. Translated, it gives CASIRQSQETQYF.

The rearrangement uses TRBV6-1 and TRBJ2-5, with D unresolved. Trimming shortened V by 2 bases and J by 0 bases, and 4 bases separated the two germline ends. Looked up from germline, CDR1 is MNHNS and CDR2 is SASEGT. The CDR3 consists of 13 residues. CDR3 nucleotides: TGTGCCAGCAGTGAATTATACCAAGAGACCCAGTACTTC. Translated: CASSELYQETQYF.

In this sample, this clonotype turned up a few times. The chain is built from TRBV5-4 and TRBJ2-3; maybe TRBD2 (5 bases). V lost 0 bases, J lost 8 bases, and 16 bases lay in between. The germline CDR1 and CDR2 sequences are SGHNT and YYREEE (reference sequence). CDR3 length: 15 residues. CDR3 protein: CASSLESAPGSTQYF. The DNA of the CDR3 is TGTGCCAGCAGCTTGGAATCGGCGCCGGGGTCTACGCAGTATTTT.

A single count supports this clonotype. The J gene is TRBJ1-2, the V gene TRBV7-4; D not certain. Trimming cost V 5 bases and J 4 bases, with 11 bases left between them. The CDR3 runs to 13 residues. Germline CDR1 SGHVT, CDR2 SQSDAQ. CDR3 loop: CASSQTVFYGYTF. As DNA, the CDR3 is TGTGCCAGCAGCCAGACGGTTTTCTATGGCTACACCTTC.

The rearrangement links TRBV18 to TRBJ2-1; tentatively, D is TRBD2 (6 bases). Germline-derived CDR1 and CDR2 are KGHSH and LQKENI. V lost 5 bases and J 4 bases, leaving 12 bases between the germline ends. This CDR3 region has 14 residues. CDR3 in DNA: TGTGCCAGCTCATCCCTCGGGAGATACAATGAGCAGTTCTTC. This translates into CASSSLGRYNEQFF.

The V gene is TRBV5-5, the J gene TRBJ1-1, with D unclear. The germline V gene has CDR1 SGHKS and CDR2 YYEKEE (reference sequence). The CDR3 has 16 residues. The ends were cut back, 2 bases at V and 8 bases at J, with 22 bases in the middle. The CDR3: CASSFGVVLRELEAFF. CDR3 sequence (DNA): TGTGCCAGCAGCTTTGGTGTAGTCCTCCGTGAACTAGAAGCTTTCTTT. The full variable domain, in which reference TRBV5-5 and TRBJ1-1 provide the parts outside the CDR3, is DAGVTQSPTHLIKTRGQQVTLRCSPISGHKSVSWYQQVLGQGPQFIFQYYEKEERGRGNFPDRFSARQFPNYSSELNVNALLLGDSALYLCASSFGVVLRELEAFFGQGTRLTVV.

V usage is TRBV28 and J usage is TRBJ2-1; no clear D gene. The V end was cut by 3 bases, the J end by 2 bases, with 8 bases between. The V gene's germline CDR1 is MDHEN and CDR2 SYDVKM. The CDR3 contains 14 residues. The CDR3 coding sequence is TGTGCCAGCAGTTTTGACGGCCCCTACAATGAGCAGTTCTTC. This sequence encodes CASSFDGPYNEQFF.

The chain joins TRBV11-2 to TRBJ2-4; D remains ambiguous. Looked up from germline, CDR1 is SGHAT and CDR2 is FQNNGV. This CDR3 region has 13 residues. The V gene lost 6 bases and the J gene lost 0 bases, with 6 bases spanning the gap. The CDR3 sequence: CASRGLAKNIQYF. In nucleotides, the CDR3 is TGTGCCAGCAGGGGCCTAGCCAAAAACATTCAGTACTTC.

The chain joins TRBV4-3 to TRBJ2-1; tentatively, D is TRBD1 or TRBD2 (6 bases each). There are 14 residues in the CDR3. Trimming removed 1 base at V and 8 bases at J, with 12 bases between. Per germline, CDR1 LGHNA and CDR2 YSLEER. CDR3 sequence: CASSQGTGRYEQFF. The CDR3 DNA is TGCGCCAGCAGCCAAGGCACAGGGAGGTATGAGCAGTTCTTC.

This clonotype was counted between two and nine times. J is TRBJ2-7 and V is TRBV18, with 7 bases aligning to TRBD1. V shed 3 bases, J shed 4 bases, and the junction held 15 bases outside the gene matches. This CDR3 has 17 amino acids. Germline assignment: CDR1 KGHSH and CDR2 LQKENI. CDR3 DNA: TGTGCCAGCTCACCTGATTACGGGACAGATGTTTCTTACGAGCAGTACTTC. It is translated as CASSPDYGTDVSYEQYF.

The J gene is TRBJ1-1, the V gene TRBV5-1, with 9 bases aligning to TRBD1. Germline lookup yields CDR1 SGHRS and CDR2 YFSETQ. The CDR3 totals 14 residues. The V segment lost 2 bases and the J segment 3 bases; nucleotides outside the gene matches: 2. CDR3 sequence reads: CASSFGQGYTEAFF. As DNA, the CDR3 is TGCGCCAGCAGCTTTGGACAGGGGTACACTGAAGCTTTCTTT.

V and J are TRBV2 and TRBJ1-1; no reliable D call. With 6 bases removed from V and 8 bases from J, the gap between germline ends came to 16 bases. Germline CDR1 is SNHLY and CDR2 is FYNNEI. The CDR3 is 13 residues long. CDR3 coding DNA: TGTGCCAGCAGGCCTTTTAGACGGGTGGAAGCTTTCTTT. It yields the protein CASRPFRRVEAFF.

The V gene is TRBV6-5, the J gene TRBJ1-5, with a weak D call TRBD1 (6 bases). The germline gives CDR1 MNHEY, CDR2 SVGAGI. The V gene lost 5 bases and the J gene lost 4 bases, with 12 bases spanning the gap. CDR3 length: 14 residues. CDR3 in amino acids: CASSRQQGNQPQHF. The DNA of the CDR3 is TGTGCCAGCAGTAGACAACAGGGTAATCAGCCCCAGCATTTT.

The sample holds a few counts of this clonotype. The CDR3 region has the DNA TGTGCCAGCCAACCGACGGTAGGATACAATGAGCAGTTCTTC. It translates to CASQPTVGYNEQFF. The genes are TRBV28 and TRBJ2-1; D gene uncertain. Trimming took off 8 bases at V and 4 bases at J, with 15 bases between the two ends. This CDR3 contains 14 residues. Looked up from germline, CDR1 is MDHEN and CDR2 is SYDVKM.

The chain combines TRBV12-3 or TRBV12-4 with TRBJ2-4; a weak D match, TRBD1 (6 bases). The CDR3 runs 15 residues. V was shortened by 6 bases and J by 3 bases, with 15 bases between the two germline ends. CDR3 coding DNA: TGTGCCAGCAGATTAAACAGGGTCGGCAAAAACATTCAGTACTTC. Its translation is CASRLNRVGKNIQYF.

This clonotype showed up just a few times. The V and J genes are TRBV19 and TRBJ2-5, with TRBD2 as a possible D gene (5 bases). CDR1 is LNHDA, CDR2 SQIVND, per germline (reference sequence). V was clipped by 5 bases and J by 4 bases, with 17 bases between them. This CDR3 region has 15 residues. CDR3 protein: CASSPWTSRVETQYF. The CDR3 DNA is TGTGCCAGTAGTCCCTGGACCTCGCGGGTAGAGACCCAGTACTTC. Drawing the rest from reference TRBV19 and TRBJ2-5, the complete variable domain is DGGITQSPKYLFRKEGQNVTLSCEQNLNHDAMYWYRQDPGQGLRLIYYSQIVNDFQKGDIAEGYSVSREKKESFPLTVTSAQKNPTAFYLCASSPWTSRVETQYFGPGTRLLVL.

This clonotype was picked up many times. The CDR3 DNA reads TGTGCCAGCAGCCCCCGTCCACTGACTAGCGGGAGTTTTGCAGATACGCAGTATTTT. It codes for CASSPRPLTSGSFADTQYF. The chain has TRBV7-8 and TRBJ2-3, with TRBD2 matching over 12 bases. Germline V gene lookup returns CDR1 SGHVS and CDR2 FQNEAQ. CDR3 length equals 19 residues. The J segment lost 4 bases and the V segment lost 5 bases, leaving 16 bases of the junction unmatched.

The chain recombines TRBV7-6 with TRBJ1-6; 7 nucleotides match TRBD1. There are 14 residues in the CDR3. With 1 base clipped from V and 10 bases from J, the junction kept 4 bases outside the gene matches. Germline CDR1 is SGHVS and CDR2 is FNYEAQ. CDR3 nucleotide sequence: TGTGCCAGCAGCTTAGGACAGGGTGGCTCACCCCTCCACTTT. Encoded protein: CASSLGQGGSPLHF.

V and J are TRBV10-3 and TRBJ2-2; no clear D. Germline CDR1 and CDR2: ENHRY and SYGVKD. This CDR3 region has 12 residues. The V and J ends lost 1 base and 3 bases respectively, with 0 bases between them. The CDR3 DNA sequence: TGTGCCATCAGTGAGTACACCGGGGAGCTGTTTTTT. This gives the protein CAISEYTGELFF.